The clone carrying this TCR beta chain was found many times. Treatment defined: 19 received Ad26.COV2.S at low or high dose, single or two shots; about 5 received placebo; per-sample allocation not given. The study sampled participants on day 63 after the first vaccine or placebo injection. An Ad26 vector expressing Wuhan-strain SARS-CoV-2 spike served as the vaccine. Data came from immunoSEQ multiplex PCR; TCRdb stores just in-frame clones and leaves some out. The sample consists of 500,000 or so clones, 89% of them appearing once. This sample is part of a study of Ad26.COV2.S vaccination and SARS-CoV-2 variants. Across the whole study: Doses of Ad26.COV2.S were injected into muscle once or twice, 56 days apart.

The CDR3 spans 14 residues. Germline V lookup: CDR1 MNHEY, CDR2 SVGEGT. The ends were cut back, 2 bases at V and 0 bases at J, with 6 bases in the middle. The sample in question was peripheral blood, obtained in a trial of Ad26.COV2.S vaccine versus placebo. J is TRBJ2-3 and V is TRBV6-2 or TRBV6-3; TRBD2 is a possible D gene (6 bases). This receptor was identified in a person aged 18-60 years who received the Ad26.COV2.S COVID-19 vaccine or a placebo. Written as DNA, the CDR3 is TGTGCCAGCAGTTACAGCGGGAGCACAGATACGCAGTATTTT. This encodes CASSYSGSTDTQYF.